This paragraph reports one T cell receptor beta chain. The data were obtained in a study of blood T cell repertoires in COVID-19. V shed 2 bases and J 3 bases; nucleotides not matched to a gene: 2. The length of the CDR3 is 14 residues. Germline CDR1 reads SGHNT; CDR2 reads YENEEA. Sequenced by immunoSEQ multiplex PCR; TCRdb stores in-frame clones only, minus some. This sample has more than 35,000 clones, with around four fifths found just once. This clonotype was sampled from a man older than 75 with active or convalescent COVID-19. The sample comprised peripheral blood. The rearrangement links TRBV11-3 to TRBJ2-3; 7 nucleotides agree with TRBD2. The DNA for the CDR3 is TGTGCCAGCAGCTTACGGGGAGGGACAGATACGCAGTATTTT. Amino acid sequence: CASSLRGGTDTQYF. The full variable domain, in which reference TRBV11-3 and TRBJ2-3 provide the parts outside the CDR3, is EAGVVQSPRYKIIEKKQPVAFWCNPISGHNTLYWYLQNLGQGPELLIRYENEEAVDDSQLPKDRFSAERLKGVDSTLKIQPAELGDSAVYLCASSLRGGTDTQYFGPGTRLTVL.